This is a list of T cell receptor beta chains from one sample in a study of spatial heterogeneity in lung cancer. Via MiXCR, TCRdb re-called the 5' RACE reads, giving one row per CDR3 protein. This table has approximately 8,800 distinct CDR3 sequences, 5% to 6% appearing once. The sequencing used lung tumor tissue, collected at surgery. These receptor sequences come from a male donor with early-stage non-small cell lung cancer. CDR3s include the opening cysteine and the closing phenylalanine or tryptophan. D genes are given only for firm matches. The size of a clone is reported for some rows only, either as once, few or many, or as a class for expanded clones.

size,V,D,J,CDR3,DNA
-,TRBV5-1,-,TRBJ2-5,CASSSFGRLQETQYF,TGCGCCAGCAGCTCCTTTGGTCGACTCCAAGAGACCCAGTACTTC
-,TRBV6-2/TRBV6-3,TRBD2,TRBJ2-1,CASSSRGLAVSYNEQFF,TGTGCCAGCAGTTCCAGGGGACTAGCGGTTTCCTACAATGAGCAGTTCTTC
-,TRBV18,-,TRBJ2-1,CASSNEGRAYNEQFF,TGTGCCAGCTCAAACGAGGGTCGGGCCTACAATGAGCAGTTCTTC
few,TRBV20-1,-,TRBJ2-3,CSARDLRAQYF,TGCAGTGCTAGAGATCTGAGGGCGCAGTATTTT
many,TRBV5-1,TRBD2,TRBJ2-3,CASSLAERGVDTQYF,TGCGCCAGCAGCTTGGCCGAGCGGGGGGTAGATACGCAGTATTTT
many,TRBV28,TRBD1,TRBJ1-2,CASSLYRGRSGYTF,TGTGCCAGCAGTTTATACAGGGGGCGCAGTGGCTACACCTTC
few,TRBV10-3,-,TRBJ2-2,CAISRPGYTGELFF,TGTGCCATCAGTCGGCCAGGGTACACCGGGGAGCTGTTTTTT
many,TRBV7-8,-,TRBJ2-1,CASSLADRRNYNEQFF,TGTGCCAGCAGCTTAGCGGACAGAAGGAACTACAATGAGCAGTTCTTC
many,TRBV7-2,TRBD1,TRBJ2-7,CASRVLRDSPLEQYF,TGTGCCAGCAGAGTTCTCCGGGACAGTCCCCTCGAGCAGTACTTC
many,TRBV2,-,TRBJ2-3,CASSPATDTQYF,TGTGCCAGCAGTCCCGCTACAGATACGCAGTATTTT
-,TRBV7-2,TRBD1,TRBJ2-7,CASSSRQGDYEQYF,TGTGCCAGCAGCTCGAGACAGGGGGACTACGAGCAGTACTTC
many,TRBV6-5,-,TRBJ1-2,CASAGNNYGYTF,TGTGCCAGCGCGGGCAATAACTATGGCTACACCTTC
-,TRBV20-1,-,TRBJ2-7,CSAKGQISTYEQYF,TGCAGTGCAAAAGGACAGATTTCTACCTACGAGCAGTACTTC
many,TRBV28,-,TRBJ1-2,CASSPRGYGYTF,TGTGCCAGCAGTCCGCGAGGGTATGGCTACACCTTC
many,TRBV7-2,TRBD2,TRBJ2-5,CASSSHRRTSGRGETQYF,TGTGCCAGCAGCTCCCATCGGCGGACTAGCGGGAGAGGAGAGACCCAGTACTTC
many,TRBV7-8,-,TRBJ1-3,CATVSGNTIYF,TGTGCCACCGTGTCGGGAAACACCATATATTTT
-,TRBV27,-,TRBJ2-3,CASRDLSGSGGDTQYF,TGTGCCAGCAGGGACCTTAGTGGGAGTGGAGGAGATACGCAGTATTTT
few,TRBV28,-,TRBJ1-1,CASSFAPRSEAFF,TGTGCCAGCAGTTTCGCCCCTCGCTCCGAAGCTTTCTTT
-,TRBV18,-,TRBJ1-3,CASSPNSGNTIYF,TGTGCCAGCTCACCGAATTCTGGAAACACCATATATTTT
medium-sized,TRBV20-1,-,TRBJ1-1,CSASPGEDGWNTEAFF,TGCAGTGCAAGTCCAGGGGAGGATGGATGGAACACTGAAGCTTTCTTT
many,TRBV20-1,-,TRBJ1-5,CSARAVRRPVGNQPQHF,TGCAGTGCTAGAGCGGTACGCCGACCCGTAGGCAATCAGCCCCAGCATTTT
many,TRBV9,TRBD2,TRBJ2-1,CASSPRLASYNEQFF,TGTGCCAGCAGCCCCCGACTAGCGAGCTACAATGAGCAGTTCTTC
many,TRBV9,-,TRBJ2-7,CASSVGRDYEQYF,TGTGCCAGCAGCGTAGGACGGGACTACGAGCAGTACTTC